Below, 31 T cell receptor beta chains from the same sample are listed, as sequenced in a study of CD8+ T cells in alopecia areata. Extracted RNA was reverse transcribed, and the resulting cDNA served as sequencing template. This table comes from immunoSEQ multiplex PCR, and its TCRdb copy is limited to in-frame clones, with some not included. The sample contains hundreds of thousands of clones, around three fifths of which appear only once. The input for sequencing was CD4+ T cells sorted from blood, taken at week 0. The receptors come from a human donor with alopecia areata.

The genes are TRBV4-1 and TRBJ2-7; TRBD2 agrees at 10 bases. CDR3 size: 17 residues. The V gene's germline CDR1 is MGHRA and CDR2 YSYEKL. V was clipped by 0 bases and J by 6 bases; unmatched bases: 11. The CDR3 is CASSQETTSGAKSEQYF. As DNA, the CDR3 is TGCGCCAGCAGCCAAGAAACAACTAGCGGGGCCAAAAGCGAGCAGTACTTC.

The chain carries TRBV30 and TRBJ2-1, with 11 bases that match TRBD2. Per the germline V gene, CDR1 is GTSNPN and CDR2 is SVGIG (reference sequence). The trim removed 3 bases at V and 12 bases at J, leaving 13 bases unmatched. This CDR3 contains 15 residues. The CDR3 sequence: CAWSSSGRATVGQFF. DNA of the CDR3: TGTGCCTGGAGCAGTAGCGGGAGGGCCACGGTGGGGCAGTTCTTC.

This clone was counted only a few times. The rearrangement joins TRBV29-1 to TRBJ1-2; no firm D call. The CDR3 extends over 12 amino acids. V was trimmed by 2 bases and J by 5 bases, leaving 9 bases between them. The germline V gene encodes CDR1 SQVTM and CDR2 ANQGSEA. The CDR3 DNA follows: TGCAGCGTTGAACTAGGACCGTATGGCTACACCTTC. This translates into CSVELGPYGYTF.

The chain joins TRBV6-5 to TRBJ1-5, with 11 bases fitting TRBD1. The CDR3 loop spans 14 amino acids. Germline V gives CDR1 MNHEY, CDR2 SVGAGI. The J segment lost 6 bases and the V segment lost 8 bases, leaving 6 bases of the junction unmatched. CDR3 protein: CASRGQGAVQPQHF. The CDR3 nucleotides read TGTGCCAGCCGCGGACAGGGGGCAGTTCAGCCCCAGCATTTT.

The gene calls are TRBV13 and TRBJ1-2, with a weak D call TRBD1 (6 bases). Germline V gene data show CDR1 as PRHDT and CDR2 as FYEKMQ (reference sequence). The V and J ends lost 3 bases and 8 bases respectively, with 13 bases between them. The CDR3 is made up of 13 amino acids. The chain's CDR3 is CASSLVQGAGYTF. The CDR3, as DNA: TGTGCCAGCAGCTTGGTACAGGGCGCAGGCTACACCTTC.

The V gene is TRBV10-3, the J gene TRBJ2-1; D assignment may be TRBD1 or TRBD2 (6 bases each). The germline CDR1 and CDR2 sequences are ENHRY and SYGVKD. The CDR3 spans 15 residues. Trimming took 4 bases from V and 6 from J, leaving 16 bases between them. The CDR3 nucleotides are TGTGCCATCAGTGCTCTAGCGTTGGGGGCCAATGAGCAGTTCTTC. It encodes CAISALALGANEQFF.

This chain joins TRBV29-1 and TRBJ1-2; the D is unclear. The ends were cut back, 0 bases at V and 10 bases at J, with 12 bases in the middle. The CDR3 consists of 12 residues. Germline CDR1 SQVTM, CDR2 ANQGSEA. The CDR3 loop reads CSVEDIAAFYTF. CDR3 bases: TGCAGCGTTGAAGATATCGCCGCCTTCTACACCTTC. Full variable domain (outside the CDR3, taken from reference TRBV29-1 and TRBJ1-2): SAVISQKPSRDICQRGTSLTIQCQVDSQVTMMFWYRQQPGQSLTLIATANQGSEATYESGFVIDKFPISRPNLTFSTLTVSNMSPEDSSIYLCSVEDIAAFYTFGSGTRLTVV.

The chain carries TRBV5-1 and TRBJ2-6; D unresolved. The CDR3 sequence is 12 residues long. CDR1 is SGHRS, CDR2 YFSETQ, per germline. V gave up 7 bases and J gave up 3 bases, with 5 bases separating them. As DNA, the CDR3 is TGCGCCAGCCGTTATGGGGCCAACGTCCTGACTTTC. It is translated as CASRYGANVLTF.

The table lists this clone with a few counts. A far larger clone is only one base removed, so a read error is likely. The V call is TRBV2, the J call TRBJ2-1; D perhaps matches TRBD1 (6 bases). Per the germline V gene, CDR1 is SNHLY and CDR2 is FYNNEI. V was trimmed by 7 bases and J by 10 bases, leaving 17 bases between them. The CDR3 contains 13 residues. The CDR3 protein is CASTEWGPNEQFF. Written as DNA, the CDR3 is TGTGCCAGCACCGAGTGGGGGCCCAACGAGCAGTTCTTC.

This rearrangement joins TRBV27 to TRBJ1-5, with 7 bases identical to TRBD1. The length of the CDR3 is 15 residues. Germline-derived CDR1 and CDR2 are MNHEY and SMNVEV (reference sequence). The junction had 8 bases not matched to a gene; V was cut back by 6 bases and J by 3 bases. CDR3 sequence (DNA): TGTGCCAGCAGATCGGTGGGGACAGACAATCAGCCCCAGCATTTT. It encodes CASRSVGTDNQPQHF.

This clone was counted only a few times. The chain has TRBV2 and TRBJ2-7, with D possibly matching TRBD2 (6 bases). This CDR3 is built from 11 residues. The V end was cut by 8 bases, the J end by 4 bases, with 9 bases between. Germline CDR1 is SNHLY and CDR2 is FYNNEI. CDR3 residues: CASGRGYEQYF. The CDR3 nucleotides read TGTGCCAGCGGACGGGGGTACGAGCAGTACTTC.

This clone appeared a single time. The chain employs TRBV2 and TRBJ2-1; 7 bases align to TRBD2. Germline V lookup: CDR1 SNHLY, CDR2 FYNNEI. V shed 6 bases, J shed 10 bases, and the junction held 9 bases outside the gene matches. CDR3 length: 13 residues. Here the CDR3 reads CASREKGLGEQFF. The CDR3 nucleotides are TGTGCCAGCAGGGAAAAAGGACTAGGCGAGCAGTTCTTC.

The CDR3 loop is CAWSGGREWVQYF. The CDR3 nucleotides read TGTGCCTGGAGTGGTGGGCGGGAGTGGGTGCAGTATTTT. The chain is built from TRBV30 and TRBJ2-3; 7 bases match TRBD2. Trimming at V came to 1 base and at J to 11 bases, leaving 9 bases not matched to a gene. This CDR3 has 13 residues. Germline CDR1 GTSNPN, CDR2 SVGIG (reference sequence).

The chain is built from TRBV29-1 and TRBJ1-3; D remains unclear. This CDR3 has 13 residues. From germline, CDR1 is SQVTM and CDR2 ANQGSEA. Trimming shortened V by 4 bases and J by 0 bases, and 7 bases separated the two germline ends. The CDR3 protein is CSVVPNSGNTIYF. The CDR3 nucleotides are TGCAGCGTTGTTCCGAACTCTGGAAACACCATATATTTT.

The chain couples TRBV25-1 to TRBJ1-1, with 7 bases identical to TRBD1. Trimming at V came to 4 bases and at J to 6 bases, leaving 8 bases not matched to a gene. The CDR3 is made up of 14 amino acids. Germline lookup yields CDR1 MGHDK and CDR2 SYGVNS. The CDR3 spells CASSAPQGYPEAFF. Here the CDR3 DNA reads TGTGCCAGCAGTGCACCACAGGGGTACCCTGAAGCTTTCTTT.

This clone was seen at least ten times. The chain has TRBV5-8 and TRBJ2-3; 14 bases match TRBD2. CDR1 and CDR2 (germline): SGHTS, YDEGEE. The CDR3 covers 16 residues. The V segment lost 4 bases and the J segment 6 bases; nucleotides outside the gene matches: 7. The CDR3: CASSIGTSGGQDTQYF. The CDR3 DNA reads TGTGCCAGCAGCATCGGGACTAGCGGGGGACAGGATACGCAGTATTTT.

This clone was seen a handful of times. V and J are TRBV30 and TRBJ2-2; TRBD2 matches at 7 bases. Looked up from germline, CDR1 is GTSNPN and CDR2 is SVGIG (reference sequence). Trimming cost V 1 base and J 5 bases; bases outside gene matches: 16. CDR3 length: 18 amino acids. CDR3 in DNA: TGTGCCTGGAGTGGAAGCCACCTGAGACTAGCTTTAACCGGGGAGCTGTTTTTT. Its protein is CAWSGSHLRLALTGELFF.

CDR3 protein: CASSPDRGSSYNEQFF. CDR3 in DNA: TGTGCCAGTAGTCCTGACAGGGGGAGCTCCTACAATGAGCAGTTCTTC. This chain uses TRBV19 with TRBJ2-1; 9 nucleotides agree with TRBD1. Germline V lookup: CDR1 LNHDA, CDR2 SQIVND (reference sequence). This CDR3 is 16 amino acids long. The trim removed 5 bases at V and 0 bases at J, leaving 5 bases unmatched.

This clone was counted a few times. The gene calls are TRBV7-2 and TRBJ2-1, with 8 bases matching TRBD1. Germline loops: CDR1 SGHTA, CDR2 FQGNSA. V trimming: 7 bases; J trimming: 7 bases; junction bases outside the gene matches: 6. The CDR3 contains 13 residues. CDR3: CASTPTGVNEQFF. As DNA, the CDR3 is TGTGCCAGCACCCCGACAGGGGTGAATGAGCAGTTCTTC. Looking up the rest from reference TRBV7-2 and TRBJ2-1 gives the full variable domain: GAGVSQSPSNKVTEKGKDVELRCDPISGHTALYWYRQSLGQGLEFLIYFQGNSAPDKSGLPSDRFSAERTGGSVSTLTIQRTQQEDSAVYLCASTPTGVNEQFFGPGTRLTVL.

This rearrangement joins TRBV4-1 to TRBJ1-1, with D perhaps matching TRBD1 (6 bases). The CDR3 runs to 12 residues. The V and J ends lost 3 bases and 4 bases respectively, with 6 bases between them. CDR1 and CDR2 from the germline V gene are MGHRA and YSYEKL. The CDR3 is CASSQGATEAFF. The CDR3 nucleotides read TGCGCCAGCAGCCAGGGGGCCACTGAAGCTTTCTTT.

This clone appeared a single time. The rearrangement uses TRBV5-6 and TRBJ1-1; D is uncertain. This CDR3 is built from 17 residues. V was cut by 4 bases and J by 0 bases, with 19 bases left in between. Per germline, CDR1 SGHDT and CDR2 YYEEEE. As DNA, the CDR3 is TGTGCCAGCAGCAAATCCCTTGAACAAGATATGAACACTGAAGCTTTCTTT. Amino acids: CASSKSLEQDMNTEAFF.

This clone showed up just a few times. The CDR3 is CSVGGSYTEAFF. In DNA form, the CDR3 reads TGCAGCGTTGGGGGGTCGTACACTGAAGCTTTCTTT. This sequence joins TRBV29-1 and TRBJ1-1; D is possibly TRBD1 (5 bases). V shed 4 bases and J shed 3 bases, with 9 bases lying between them. Per the germline V gene, CDR1 is SQVTM and CDR2 is ANQGSEA. This CDR3 has 12 residues.

This clone showed up just a few times. CDR3 nucleotide sequence: TGTGCCAGCTCACCAATGGAACAGGCAGCGCAGTATTTT. Its translation is CASSPMEQAAQYF. This chain connects TRBV18 to TRBJ2-3, with D maybe TRBD1 (5 bases). The CDR3 contains 13 residues. Germline assignment: CDR1 KGHSH and CDR2 LQKENI. The ends were cut back, 2 bases at V and 10 bases at J, with 13 bases in the middle.

V is TRBV29-1 and J is TRBJ1-1; D possibly corresponds to TRBD1 (5 bases). The V gene lost 4 bases and the J gene lost 2 bases, with 8 bases spanning the gap. The CDR3 length is 12 residues. Germline CDR1 is SQVTM and CDR2 is ANQGSEA. The CDR3 bases are TGCAGCGTTGCAGGGAGAAACACTGAAGCTTTCTTT. This translates into CSVAGRNTEAFF.

The chain couples TRBV19 to TRBJ1-1, with D possibly matching TRBD1 (5 bases). CDR3 length: 13 residues. The V end lost 4 bases, the J end lost 4 bases, and 10 bases lay between the germline ends. Germline lookup yields CDR1 LNHDA and CDR2 SQIVND (reference sequence). The chain's CDR3 is CASSTLDTTEAFF. CDR3 in DNA: TGTGCCAGTAGTACCTTGGACACCACTGAAGCTTTCTTT.

The rearrangement links TRBV20-1 to TRBJ2-5; D is ambiguous. The CDR3 length is 11 residues. The V end was cut by 7 bases, the J end by 2 bases, with 8 bases between. Germline V lookup: CDR1 DFQATT, CDR2 SNEGSKA (reference sequence). CDR3 coding DNA: TGCAGTGTCCCCATACAAGAGACCCAGTACTTC. It encodes CSVPIQETQYF.

This chain connects TRBV5-4 to TRBJ2-6, with no clear D. The V gene lost 5 bases and the J gene lost 0 bases, with 9 bases spanning the gap. This CDR3 spans 15 amino acids. Per the germline V gene, CDR1 is SGHNT and CDR2 is YYREEE (reference sequence). CDR3 bases: TGTGCCAGCAGGCCGGTCGGCTCTGGGGCCAACGTCCTGACTTTC. Translating it yields CASRPVGSGANVLTF.

The chain employs TRBV29-1 and TRBJ1-1; a weak D match, TRBD1 (5 bases). Germline CDR1 is SQVTM and CDR2 is ANQGSEA. The CDR3 extends over 15 amino acids. V was pared by 3 bases and J by 5 bases, with 19 bases between. CDR3 DNA: TGCAGCGTTGAGAACCCAGGGCTCTTAGGGACTGAAGCTTTCTTT. Translation: CSVENPGLLGTEAFF.

This clone has more than one count but fewer than ten. This sequence joins TRBV29-1 and TRBJ2-2; D assignment may be TRBD1 or TRBD2 (5 bases each). There are 16 residues in the CDR3. CDR1 SQVTM and CDR2 ANQGSEA come from the germline V gene. Trimming shortened V by 4 bases and J by 0 bases, and 15 bases separated the two germline ends. CDR3: CSVARAGGSNTGELFF. The CDR3 DNA is TGCAGCGTTGCCAGGGCAGGAGGCTCGAACACCGGGGAGCTGTTTTTT.

This clone has just one count. The chain combines TRBV30 with TRBJ2-5; 7 bases map to TRBD1. From germline, CDR1 is GTSNPN and CDR2 SVGIG (reference sequence). The CDR3 has 13 amino acids. The V gene end was trimmed by 1 base and the J gene end by 5 bases; junction bases not matched to a gene: 4. The CDR3 loop reads CAWSAGGGETQYF. The DNA for the CDR3 is TGTGCCTGGAGTGCAGGGGGTGGGGAGACCCAGTACTTC. Together with reference TRBV30 and TRBJ2-5, the CDR3 gives the full variable domain: SQTIHQWPATLVQPVGSPLSLECTVEGTSNPNLYWYRQAAGRGLQLLFYSVGIGQISSEVPQNLSASRPQDRQFILSSKKLLLSDSGFYLCAWSAGGGETQYFGPGTRLLVL.

The chain is built from TRBV2 and TRBJ2-3; D is uncertain. The germline V gene encodes CDR1 SNHLY and CDR2 FYNNEI. The CDR3 totals 12 residues. Trimming shortened V by 5 bases and J by 3 bases, and 6 bases separated the two germline ends. The CDR3 nucleotides read TGTGCCAGCAGTTCAATGACAGATACGCAGTATTTT. Translating it yields CASSSMTDTQYF.